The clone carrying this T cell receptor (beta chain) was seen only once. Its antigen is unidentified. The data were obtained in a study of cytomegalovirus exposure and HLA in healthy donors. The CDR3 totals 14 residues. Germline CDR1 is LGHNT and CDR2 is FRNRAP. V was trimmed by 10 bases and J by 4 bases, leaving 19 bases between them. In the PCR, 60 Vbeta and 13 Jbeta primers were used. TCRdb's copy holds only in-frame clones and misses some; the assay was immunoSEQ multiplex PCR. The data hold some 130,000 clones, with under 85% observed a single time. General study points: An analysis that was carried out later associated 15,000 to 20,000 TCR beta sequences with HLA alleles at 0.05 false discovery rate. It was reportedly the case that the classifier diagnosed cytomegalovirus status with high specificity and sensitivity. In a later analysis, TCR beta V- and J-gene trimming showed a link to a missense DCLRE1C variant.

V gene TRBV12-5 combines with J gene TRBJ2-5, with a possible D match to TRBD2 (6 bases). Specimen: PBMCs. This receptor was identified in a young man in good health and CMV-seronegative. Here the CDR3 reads CATSPDRAGETQYF. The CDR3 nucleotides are TGTGCTACATCTCCAGACAGAGCGGGAGAGACCCAGTACTTC. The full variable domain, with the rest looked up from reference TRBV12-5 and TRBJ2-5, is DARVTQTPRHKVTEMGQEVTMRCQPILGHNTVFWYRQTMMQGLELLAYFRNRAPLDDSGMPKDRFSAEMPDATLATLKIQPSEPRDSAVYFCATSPDRAGETQYFGPGTRLLVL.